A single sample is the source of the 26 T cell receptor beta chains below, sequenced in a study of cytotoxic CD8 clonotypes in ibrutinib-treated CLL. Using immunoSEQ multiplex PCR, the repertoire was profiled, and TCRdb retains in-frame clones only, with some absent. The table has about 310,000 clones, around four fifths seen once. The sample in question was PBMCs, obtained before ibrutinib treatment. These TCRs come from a human donor with chronic lymphocytic leukemia.

J is TRBJ2-1 and V is TRBV30, with TRBD2 identical over 16 bases. The CDR3 sequence is 16 residues long. V lost 1 base and J lost 8; bases outside the gene matches: 5. Per germline, CDR1 GTSNPN and CDR2 SVGIG (reference sequence). The CDR3: CAWSEKGLAGGYEQFF. The DNA of the CDR3 is TGTGCCTGGAGTGAGAAGGGACTAGCGGGAGGGTATGAGCAGTTCTTC.

This clone has a single count. The chain recombines TRBV12-5 with TRBJ2-5; D may be TRBD1 (6 bases). The CDR3 totals 14 residues. V lost 0 bases and J lost 5, with 10 bases in between. Germline CDR1 LGHNT, CDR2 FRNRAP. This CDR3 is CASGLVHRVETQYF. The DNA for the CDR3 is TGTGCTAGTGGTTTGGTTCACAGGGTGGAGACCCAGTACTTC. Together with reference TRBV12-5 and TRBJ2-5, the CDR3 gives the full variable domain: DARVTQTPRHKVTEMGQEVTMRCQPILGHNTVFWYRQTMMQGLELLAYFRNRAPLDDSGMPKDRFSAEMPDATLATLKIQPSEPRDSAVYFCASGLVHRVETQYFGPGTRLLVL.

This clone was seen at least ten times. The same CDR3 is also encoded by other DNA sequences in this sample. The chain is built from TRBV2 and TRBJ1-1; D is uncertain. The CDR3 totals 13 residues. Germline V gene sequence: CDR1 SNHLY, CDR2 FYNNEI. V gave up 3 bases and J gave up 2 bases, with 7 bases separating them. The CDR3: CASSDRGNTEAFF. For the CDR3, the DNA is TGTGCCAGCAGTGATCGGGGTAACACTGAAGCTTTCTTT.

The chain carries TRBV10-1 and TRBJ2-1; 7 bases are shared with TRBD2. V lost 2 bases to trimming and J lost 0 bases; unmatched junction nucleotides: 10. Per germline, CDR1 WNHNN and CDR2 SYGVQD (reference sequence). This CDR3 comprises 18 residues. This CDR3 is CASSEGASGRFSYNEQFF. Written as DNA, the CDR3 is TGCGCCAGCAGTGAGGGGGCTAGCGGCCGGTTCTCCTACAATGAGCAGTTCTTC.

This chain links TRBV9 with TRBJ2-3; D gene ambiguous. The germline gives CDR1 SGDLS, CDR2 YYNGEE. Trimming shortened V by 4 bases and J by 2 bases, and 11 bases separated the two germline ends. The CDR3 loop spans 14 amino acids. The CDR3 region has the DNA TGTGCCAGCAGCAAGGGTTGGGCCACAGATACGCAGTATTTT. Its translation: CASSKGWATDTQYF.

This chain uses TRBV9 with TRBJ1-6; D unresolved. The V end lost 0 bases, the J end lost 3 bases, and 4 bases lay between the germline ends. Looked up from germline, CDR1 is SGDLS and CDR2 is YYNGEE. CDR3 length: 14 amino acids. The CDR3 DNA sequence: TGTGCCAGCAGCGTAGTAGACTATAATTCACCCCTCCACTTT. It yields the protein CASSVVDYNSPLHF.

The chain recombines TRBV28 with TRBJ2-3, with 9 bases identical to TRBD1. With V trimmed by 8 bases and J by 2 bases, 14 bases remained unmatched. The germline V gene encodes CDR1 MDHEN and CDR2 SYDVKM. The CDR3 covers 17 residues. The DNA for the CDR3 is TGTGCCAGCGCAAATTACCGGGACAGGGACATCACAGATACGCAGTATTTT. It encodes CASANYRDRDITDTQYF.

This sequence joins TRBV10-3 and TRBJ2-3, with D perhaps matching TRBD1 or TRBD2 (6 bases each). The germline V gene encodes CDR1 ENHRY and CDR2 SYGVKD. V was cut by 10 bases and J by 4 bases, with 18 bases left in between. This CDR3 contains 14 residues. The DNA of the CDR3 is TGTGCCACGCGGGGACAAGGAGGCGCAGATACGCAGTATTTT. This sequence encodes CATRGQGGADTQYF.

The rearrangement uses TRBV4-2 and TRBJ2-7; TRBD1 aligns across 7 bases. After removal of 4 bases from V and 5 bases from J, the junction contained 14 bases not matched to a gene. This CDR3 has 16 amino acids. Per germline, CDR1 LGHNA and CDR2 YNFKEQ. CDR3 sequence reads: CASSPLGVSDRDEQYF. CDR3 DNA: TGTGCCAGCAGCCCCTTAGGCGTTAGTGACAGGGACGAGCAGTACTTC.

V is TRBV2 and J is TRBJ1-2; D unclear. V lost 2 bases to trimming and J lost 4 bases, with 14 bases between them. Germline-derived CDR1 and CDR2 are SNHLY and FYNNEI. The CDR3 loop spans 15 amino acids. The CDR3 region has the DNA TGTGCCAGCAGTGAACTTTTACGAGGGATCTATGGCTACACCTTC. Encoded protein: CASSELLRGIYGYTF.

V and J are TRBV9 and TRBJ2-1; D uncertain. CDR3 length: 12 amino acids. Trimming removed 4 bases at V and 1 base at J, with 3 bases between. Germline V gene data show CDR1 as SGDLS and CDR2 as YYNGEE. The CDR3 is CASSRSYNEQFF. DNA for the CDR3: TGTGCCAGCAGCAGGTCCTACAATGAGCAGTTCTTC.

V usage is TRBV6-5 and J usage is TRBJ2-5; D might be TRBD1 or TRBD2, each matching 6 bases. The CDR3 covers 14 residues. The germline CDR1 and CDR2 sequences are MNHEY and SVGAGI. Between the trimmed V and J ends, which lost 2 bases and 6 bases, there was a span of 13 bases. For the CDR3, the DNA is TGTGCCAGCAGTTACCTCGGGGGCTTAAAGACCCAGTACTTC. Its translation: CASSYLGGLKTQYF.

A few counts support this clone. This chain connects TRBV5-1 to TRBJ2-7; 7 nucleotides align to TRBD2. This CDR3 comprises 14 residues. The germline gives CDR1 SGHRS, CDR2 YFSETQ. The V segment lost 3 bases and the J segment 0 bases; nucleotides outside the gene matches: 3. The CDR3 DNA follows: TGCGCCAGCAGCTGGGGGACTAACTCCTACGAGCAGTACTTC. It translates to CASSWGTNSYEQYF.

The V gene is TRBV29-1, the J gene TRBJ2-1; TRBD2 agrees at 7 bases. V lost 2 bases and J lost 0; bases outside the gene matches: 10. The germline V gene has CDR1 SQVTM and CDR2 ANQGSEA. The length of the CDR3 is 17 residues. DNA for the CDR3: TGCAGCGTTGAATATGCTCTAGCGGCGAGCTCCTACAATGAGCAGTTCTTC. This sequence encodes CSVEYALAASSYNEQFF.

The chain carries TRBV27 and TRBJ2-7; D may be TRBD2 (6 bases). Germline V gene data show CDR1 as MNHEY and CDR2 as SMNVEV (reference sequence). The CDR3 totals 13 residues. Trimming removed 3 bases from V and 3 bases from J, with 9 bases in between. CDR3 nucleotides: TGTGCCAGCAGTTTGGAGGGCGGCTACGAGCAGTACTTC. This gives the protein CASSLEGGYEQYF.

The CDR3 here is CASSHAVGNSYNEQFF. CDR3 bases: TGTGCCAGCAGCCACGCCGTAGGCAACTCCTACAATGAGCAGTTCTTC. The chain carries TRBV9 and TRBJ2-1; D not resolved. From germline, CDR1 is SGDLS and CDR2 YYNGEE. Trimming shortened V by 4 bases and J by 0 bases, and 14 bases separated the two germline ends. The CDR3 totals 16 residues.

This clone was observed a few times. J is TRBJ2-1 and V is TRBV7-3, with no clear D. The CDR3 spans 15 residues. V lost 3 bases, J lost 2 bases, and 11 bases lay in between. The germline gives CDR1 SGHTA, CDR2 FQGTGA. As DNA, the CDR3 is TGTGCCAGCAGCTTGGGCGGTGGGACCTACAATGAGCAGTTCTTC. This encodes CASSLGGGTYNEQFF.

This clone was recorded a few times. This chain joins TRBV2 and TRBJ1-1, with a tentative D call TRBD1 (5 bases). Germline V lookup: CDR1 SNHLY, CDR2 FYNNEI. Trimming shortened V by 1 base and J by 3 bases, and 21 bases separated the two germline ends. The CDR3 is made up of 18 amino acids. CDR3 loop: CASSEVRQGYVKDTEAFF. For the CDR3, the DNA is TGTGCCAGCAGTGAAGTTCGTCAGGGTTATGTTAAGGACACTGAAGCTTTCTTT.

This clone was found a few times. This rearrangement joins TRBV12-5 to TRBJ2-7, with D unclear. This CDR3 is built from 12 residues. The germline V gene has CDR1 LGHNT and CDR2 FRNRAP. Deletions cut 0 bases from V and 5 bases from J, with 5 bases between. The chain's CDR3 is CASGLVENEQYF. The DNA of the CDR3 is TGTGCTAGTGGTTTGGTAGAGAACGAGCAGTACTTC.

The chain combines TRBV7-9 with TRBJ2-3; 7 positions agree with TRBD2. Germline V gene sequence: CDR1 SEHNR, CDR2 FQNEAQ (reference sequence). The CDR3 runs 16 residues. With V trimmed by 5 bases and J by 8 bases, 16 bases remained unmatched. The CDR3 here is CASSPRLRTRGSTQYF. CDR3 in DNA: TGTGCCAGCAGCCCCCGATTAAGGACTAGAGGTTCTACGCAGTATTTT.

The chain carries TRBV30 and TRBJ1-1; D is uncertain. Germline values: CDR1 GTSNPN, CDR2 SVGIG (reference sequence). This CDR3 spans 11 amino acids. Trimming cost V 8 bases and J 2 bases, with 9 bases left between them. CDR3 protein: CALQLNTEAFF. CDR3 nucleotide sequence: TGTGCCCTCCAATTAAACACTGAAGCTTTCTTT.

This chain joins TRBV7-9 and TRBJ2-3; a weak D match, TRBD1 (6 bases). Germline lookup yields CDR1 SEHNR and CDR2 FQNEAQ (reference sequence). Deletions cut 3 bases from V and 2 bases from J, with 24 bases between. This CDR3 has 19 residues. The CDR3 spells CASSLQGQPLDSPTDTQYF. CDR3 in DNA: TGTGCCAGCAGCTTGCAGGGGCAACCGCTCGATTCCCCCACAGATACGCAGTATTTT.

This chain uses TRBV4-3 with TRBJ2-7, with unresolved D. V shed 1 base and J shed 3 bases, with 10 bases lying between them. The length of the CDR3 is 14 residues. Germline V CDR1 and CDR2: LGHNA, YSLEER. The CDR3 DNA reads as TGCGCCAGCAGCCAAGGGATAGCAGGCTACGAGCAGTACTTC. This encodes CASSQGIAGYEQYF.

V gene TRBV9 combines with J gene TRBJ1-2, with 7 bases lining up with TRBD1. Germline lookup yields CDR1 SGDLS and CDR2 YYNGEE. With V trimmed by 4 bases and J by 4 bases, 7 bases remained unmatched. The CDR3 loop spans 14 amino acids. The CDR3 DNA follows: TGTGCCAGCAGCAGCCGGACAGGCCGCTATGGCTACACCTTC. Translation gives CASSSRTGRYGYTF.

CDR3 protein: CASSDRDKYNEQFF. Here the CDR3 DNA reads TGTGCCAGCAGTGACCGGGACAAGTACAATGAGCAGTTCTTC. The J gene is TRBJ2-1, the V gene TRBV25-1, with D maybe TRBD1 (6 bases). Germline CDR1 is MGHDK and CDR2 is SYGVNS. The CDR3 totals 14 residues. V was clipped by 3 bases and J by 4 bases, with 10 bases between them.

Notes on this clone: No conserved phenylalanine or tryptophan is present at the end of the CDR3, so a read error is the likely explanation. The DNA is left out, because the CDR3 cannot be placed on it with certainty; the CDR3 is given as TCRdb lists it. The chain uses TRBV5-8 and TRBJ2-7; the table's D call TRBD1 went unverified against the DNA. Counting both end residues, the CDR3 totals 11 amino acids. Germline V lookup: CDR1 SGHTS, CDR2 YDEGEE. This CDR3 reads CASSFGQVTYP.